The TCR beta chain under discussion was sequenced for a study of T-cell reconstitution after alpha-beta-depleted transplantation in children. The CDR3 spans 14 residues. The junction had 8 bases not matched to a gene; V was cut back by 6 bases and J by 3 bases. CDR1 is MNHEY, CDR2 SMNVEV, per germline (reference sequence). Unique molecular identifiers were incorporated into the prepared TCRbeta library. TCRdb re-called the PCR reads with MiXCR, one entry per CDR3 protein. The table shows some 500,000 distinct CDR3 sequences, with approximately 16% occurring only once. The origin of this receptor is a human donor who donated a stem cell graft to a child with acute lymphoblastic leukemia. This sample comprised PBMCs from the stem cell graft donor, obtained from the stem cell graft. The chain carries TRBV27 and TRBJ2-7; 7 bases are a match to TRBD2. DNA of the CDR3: TGTGCCAGCAGCCTCCCGGGGGGTAACTACGAGCAGTACTTC. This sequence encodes CASSLPGGNYEQYF.